The rows below give T cell receptor beta chains drawn from one sample of a study of CD8 T cells in ankylosing spondylitis. TCRdb redid the calling of the 5' RACE reads with MiXCR, one entry per CDR3 protein. The sample gives under 950,000 distinct CDR3 sequences, 15% to 20% of which show up once; roughly a fifth is in the top ten. Sequenced material: blood, either unsorted or a sorted T cell fraction (not recorded which). These receptors were obtained from a male donor with ankylosing spondylitis. The CDR3 runs from the conserved cysteine through the conserved F or W. D genes are given only for firm matches. Only some rows state a clone size, as once, few, many or a class for expanded clones.

cdr3_nt cdr3_aa v_call d_call j_call clone_size
TGTGCCAGCAGCGCATCGACTAGCGGCTACGAGCAGTACTTC CASSASTSGYEQYF TRBV9 TRBD2 TRBJ2-7 .
TGTGCCACCAGTGAGGAGAGGGGCGGGGAGCTGTTTTTT CATSEERGGELFF TRBV24-1 . TRBJ2-2 many
TGTGCCAGCAGCTTAGTGACAGGGAGTTTCCATGGCTACACCTTC CASSLVTGSFHGYTF TRBV11-2 TRBD1 TRBJ1-2 few
TGTGCCAGCGTTACCAGCTACGAGCAGTACTTC CASVTSYEQYF TRBV2 . TRBJ2-7 many
TGTGCCAGCAGTGAATTCGGGGCTCGCCCAGATACGCAGTATTTT CASSEFGARPDTQYF TRBV25-1 . TRBJ2-3 few
TGTGCCAGCTCACCACCGGGACAGGTCTCCTACAATGAGCAGTTCTTC CASSPPGQVSYNEQFF TRBV18 TRBD1 TRBJ2-1 .
TGCGCCAGCAGCTCCCCTACAGGGGGCGGGCACACTGAAGCTTTCTTT CASSSPTGGGHTEAFF TRBV5-1 TRBD1 TRBJ1-1 few
TGTGCCAGCGCGACAGGGACGACTGAAGCTTTCTTT CASATGTTEAFF TRBV7-9 TRBD1 TRBJ1-1 .
TGCGCCAGCAGCCCAGGGCTAGCGGGAGCCCTAAGCACAGATACGCAGTATTTT CASSPGLAGALSTDTQYF TRBV5-1 TRBD2 TRBJ2-3 .
TGTGCCAGCAGTTTATCCAGCTATGGCTACACCTTC CASSLSSYGYTF TRBV12-3/TRBV12-4 . TRBJ1-2 many
TGTGCCACCAGTGATTTGGAGACCCAGTACTTC CATSDLETQYF TRBV24-1 . TRBJ2-5 many
TGTGCCAGCAGAGCCGACAGTGAAGGGACCCAGTACTTC CASRADSEGTQYF TRBV2 . TRBJ2-5 .
TGCAGTGCTAGAGAATGGGGTCGACTCGCCAATGAGCAGTTCTTC CSAREWGRLANEQFF TRBV20-1 . TRBJ2-1 .
TGTGCCATCAGTTTGAGATTGAGAGACAGTCCCTCTGGGGCCAACGTCCTGACTTTC CAISLRLRDSPSGANVLTF TRBV12-3/TRBV12-4 . TRBJ2-6 .
TGTGCCAGCAGTTACGACAGGGAGGTCTACGAGCAGTACTTC CASSYDREVYEQYF TRBV6-2/TRBV6-3 . TRBJ2-7 .
TGCGCCAGCAGACCCAAACTAGCGGGAGTCGAAGATGAGCAGTTCTTC CASRPKLAGVEDEQFF TRBV4-1 TRBD2 TRBJ2-1 .
TGTGCCAGCAGTAATAGAGGGGGGGCAAGTCAAGAGACCCAGTACTTC CASSNRGGASQETQYF TRBV28 . TRBJ2-5 few
TGTGCCAGCAGTCGGACATATTACTACGAGCAGTACTTC CASSRTYYYEQYF TRBV6-1 . TRBJ2-7 few
TGTGCCAGCGGGAGCGGGATTGTCCTCGGTGAGCAGTTCTTC CASGSGIVLGEQFF TRBV5-6 TRBD2 TRBJ2-1 few
TGTGCCAGCAGCCACTGGCTAGCGATGGATACGCAGTATTTT CASSHWLAMDTQYF TRBV3-1 . TRBJ2-3 .
TGCAGTTCCCCTTCCGGGACAGACTTCACAGATACGCAGTATTTT CSSPSGTDFTDTQYF TRBV20-1 TRBD1 TRBJ2-3 few
TGCGCCAGCAGCCAAGCTACCGGGACTAGCGGCTCCTACGAGCAGTACTTC CASSQATGTSGSYEQYF TRBV4-1 TRBD2 TRBJ2-7 once
TGCGCCAGCAGCTTGAGGCCTTCTGGGGCCAACGTCCTGACTTTC CASSLRPSGANVLTF TRBV5-1 . TRBJ2-6 .
TGTGCCAGCAGCGTAGAGGCCGTGGAGGATACGCAGTATTTT CASSVEAVEDTQYF TRBV9 . TRBJ2-3 .
TGTGCCAGCAGTTATACCAGCGGACAGGGTTTGAACACTGAAGCTTTCTTT CASSYTSGQGLNTEAFF TRBV2 TRBD1 TRBJ1-1 .
TGTGCCAGCAGTTCCGACAGGGGGGGTGCCTATGGCTACACCTTC CASSSDRGGAYGYTF TRBV28 TRBD1 TRBJ1-2 few
TGTGCCTGGAGTGTACCCCGACAGGGTGATGGCGATGAGCAGTTCTTC CAWSVPRQGDGDEQFF TRBV30 TRBD1 TRBJ2-1 few
TGCGCCAGCAGCTTGGTAGCCCCTTACAATGAGCAGTTCTTC CASSLVAPYNEQFF TRBV5-1 . TRBJ2-1 few
TGCAGTGCTACGTTAGCGGGAGGGCCTCAAGAGACCCAGTACTTC CSATLAGGPQETQYF TRBV20-1 TRBD2 TRBJ2-5 .
TGTGCCAGCAGCTTAGTTACAGGGATCCCCTATGGCTACACCTTC CASSLVTGIPYGYTF TRBV7-9 . TRBJ1-2 .
TGTGCCAGCAGCGTAGTGGTGGCCTCGAGCTCCTACGAGCAGTACTTC CASSVVVASSSYEQYF TRBV9 . TRBJ2-7 few
TGTGCCAGCAGCTTGGGGGACAGCAAGATCACTGAAGCTTTCTTT CASSLGDSKITEAFF TRBV5-6 TRBD1 TRBJ1-1 .
TGTGCCAGCTCACCACAAGGGGACTCGGGAACAGATACGCAGTATTTT CASSPQGDSGTDTQYF TRBV18 . TRBJ2-3 few
TGCAGTGCTAGTATTCCGGGCCGGAACACTGAAGCTTTCTTT CSASIPGRNTEAFF TRBV20-1 . TRBJ1-1 few
TGTGCCAGCAGTTACTCCCGGGAGCTGGACACTGAAGCTTTCTTT CASSYSRELDTEAFF TRBV6-5 . TRBJ1-1 .
TGTGCCAGCTCACCAGGACAGGTCCTCACAGATACGCAGTATTTT CASSPGQVLTDTQYF TRBV18 TRBD1 TRBJ2-3 .
TGTGCCAGCAGCCCCGCTCGCGGGAGGGCCTTTGAGCAGTTCTTC CASSPARGRAFEQFF TRBV11-1 TRBD2 TRBJ2-1 .
TGTGCCAGCAGCTCCTCTCAAACCCAGTACTTC CASSSSQTQYF TRBV7-2 . TRBJ2-5 .
TGCGCCAGCAGCCCCACCGACGGCCGGGCTAATGAAAAACTGTTTTTT CASSPTDGRANEKLFF TRBV4-3 . TRBJ1-4 .
TGTGCCAGCAGTTTGAGGTGGTTGGGACAGGGGGCATTGAACTATGGCTACACCTTC CASSLRWLGQGALNYGYTF TRBV28 TRBD1 TRBJ1-2 few
TGTGCCAGCAGCTTCGAACGTGGAAATTCACCCCTCCACTTT CASSFERGNSPLHF TRBV7-6 . TRBJ1-6 many
TGTGCCAGCAGCCCGGGACTAGCGTACCAAGAGACCCAGTACTTC CASSPGLAYQETQYF TRBV7-9 TRBD2 TRBJ2-5 few
TGCGCCAGCAGCCCCCAGGGGGTCTGGTCCTACGAGCAGTACTTC CASSPQGVWSYEQYF TRBV4-1 TRBD1 TRBJ2-7 .
TGTGCCAGCTCACCAGAGGGACAGGGAACCCCCTTACTCCACTTT CASSPEGQGTPLLHF TRBV18 TRBD1 TRBJ1-6 few
TGTGCCAGCAGTGGTCGCGTCGCCCTGTACAATGAGCAGTTCTTC CASSGRVALYNEQFF TRBV25-1 . TRBJ2-1 .
TGTGCCAGCAGCTCTTGGGAAGGTACTGAAGCTTTCTTT CASSSWEGTEAFF TRBV7-9 . TRBJ1-1 .
TGTGCCAGCAGCTCAGCCGGGACAGGGATACTCGAGCAGTACTTC CASSSAGTGILEQYF TRBV7-2 TRBD1 TRBJ2-7 .
TGCAGTGCCCCCGCGGCGGGAGTTCGCGAGCAGTACTTC CSAPAAGVREQYF TRBV20-1 TRBD2 TRBJ2-7 many
TGCAGCGCCCAATCAGACAGGGAATCAGAGACCCAGTACTTC CSAQSDRESETQYF TRBV29-1 TRBD1 TRBJ2-5 few
TGTGCCAGCCAGGCATACTCGGATACGCAGTATTTT CASQAYSDTQYF TRBV12-3/TRBV12-4 . TRBJ2-3 many
TGTGCCAGCAGCCTCGGGATGGACAATCAGCCCCAGCATTTT CASSLGMDNQPQHF TRBV7-8 . TRBJ1-5 few
TGCGCCAGCAGCCAAGTTTTCAGGGATTCACCCCTCCACTTT CASSQVFRDSPLHF TRBV4-1 . TRBJ1-6 .
TGCGCCAGCAGCCCACTTCCGGATGGCCCCTATGGCTACACCTTC CASSPLPDGPYGYTF TRBV5-1 . TRBJ1-2 few
TGTGCCGGTGGAGTGACAGGGGTTGAGACCCAGTACTTC CAGGVTGVETQYF TRBV12-3/TRBV12-4 TRBD1 TRBJ2-5 .